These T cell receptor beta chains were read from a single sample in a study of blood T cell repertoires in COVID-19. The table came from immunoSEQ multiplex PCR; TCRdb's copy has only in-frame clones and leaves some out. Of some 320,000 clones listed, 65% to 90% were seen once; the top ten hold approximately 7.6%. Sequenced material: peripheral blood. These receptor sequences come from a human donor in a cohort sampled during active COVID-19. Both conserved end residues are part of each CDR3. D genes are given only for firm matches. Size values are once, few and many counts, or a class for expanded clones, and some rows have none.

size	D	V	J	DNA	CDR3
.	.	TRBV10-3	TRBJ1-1	TGTGCCATCAGTGAGTCGGGGGACTTGAGCACTGAAGCTTTCTTT	CAISESGDLSTEAFF
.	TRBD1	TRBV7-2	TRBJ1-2	TGTGCCAGCAGCTTAGGTGGGGGACAGGGCGGATATGGCTACACCTTC	CASSLGGGQGGYGYTF
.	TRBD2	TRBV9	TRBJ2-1	TGTGCCAGCAGGGCCGGACTAGCGGGGGGGCCTTCCTACAATGAGCAGTTCTTC	CASRAGLAGGPSYNEQFF
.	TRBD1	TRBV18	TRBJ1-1	TGTGCCAGCTCACCGACAGGGGGAAAGCCGAACACTGAAGCTTTCTTT	CASSPTGGKPNTEAFF
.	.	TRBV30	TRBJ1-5	TGTGCCTGGAGTGTAAGCGATATCCAGCCCCAGCATTTT	CAWSVSDIQPQHF
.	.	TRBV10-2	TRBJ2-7	TGCGCCAGCAGTGAGTGGCAAGACTACGAGCAGTACTTC	CASSEWQDYEQYF
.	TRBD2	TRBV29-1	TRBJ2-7	TGCAGCGCGACTAGCGGGGGGGAGATGAGCTCCTACGAGCAGTACTTC	CSATSGGEMSSYEQYF
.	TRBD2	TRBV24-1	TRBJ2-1	TGTGCCACAGCTCGTAGCGGGGGGACCTACAATGAGCAGTTCTTC	CATARSGGTYNEQFF
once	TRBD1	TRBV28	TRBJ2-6	TGTGCCAGCAAAGACAGGGGAGCCGGGGCCAACGTCCTGACTTTC	CASKDRGAGANVLTF
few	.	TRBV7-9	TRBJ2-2	TGTGCCAGCAGCCGGGACTCCCAGCCCGGGGAGCTGTTTTTT	CASSRDSQPGELFF
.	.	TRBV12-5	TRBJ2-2	TGTGCTAGTGGTTTGAGGGGTCCGTTCGTCGGCGGGGAGCTGTTTTTT	CASGLRGPFVGGELFF
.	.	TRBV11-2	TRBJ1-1	TGTGCCAGCAGCCTGGACTGGAACACTGAAGCTTTCTTT	CASSLDWNTEAFF
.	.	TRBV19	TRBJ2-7	TGTGCCAGTAAGGGGGACGGGACCTACGAGCAGTACTTC	CASKGDGTYEQYF
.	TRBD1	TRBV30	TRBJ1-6	TGTGCCTGGAGTGTAGTTCGGACAGGGCGGTGGATTGGAAATTCACCCCTCCACTTT	CAWSVVRTGRWIGNSPLHF
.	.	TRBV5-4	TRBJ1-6	TGTGCCAGCAGGGGGGGGAGTTCCTATAATTCACCCCTCCACTTT	CASRGGSSYNSPLHF
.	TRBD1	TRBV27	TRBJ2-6	TGTGCCAGCAGGAGACAGGGGGTCCCCCCCTCTGGGGCCAACGTCCTGACTTTC	CASRRQGVPPSGANVLTF
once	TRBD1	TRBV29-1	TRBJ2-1	TGCAGCGTTAGACAGGGGGCGTATGAGCAGTTCTTC	CSVRQGAYEQFF
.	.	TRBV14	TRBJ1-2	TGTGCCAGCAGCCAAGTTGCGGGGTCCTATGGCTACACCTTC	CASSQVAGSYGYTF
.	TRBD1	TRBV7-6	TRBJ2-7	TGTGCCAGCAGCACAGAACCGGGACAGGGATACGAGCAGTACTTC	CASSTEPGQGYEQYF
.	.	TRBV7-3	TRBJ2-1	TGTGCCAGCCCGGACAGCTCCTACAATGAGCAGTTCTTC	CASPDSSYNEQFF
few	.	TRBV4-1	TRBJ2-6	TGCGCCAGCAGCCCTCGACAGGCTGGGGCCAACGTCCTGACTTTC	CASSPRQAGANVLTF
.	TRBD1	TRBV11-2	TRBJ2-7	TGTGCCAGCAGGGGACAGGGCTACGAGCAGTACTTC	CASRGQGYEQYF
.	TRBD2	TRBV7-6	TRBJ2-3	TGTGCCAGCAGCCCCGGACTAGCGGGATACACAGATACGCAGTATTTT	CASSPGLAGYTDTQYF
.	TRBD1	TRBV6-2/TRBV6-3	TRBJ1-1	TGTGCCAGCAGTTACTCGATGGGGACAGGGAACACTGAAGCTTTCTTT	CASSYSMGTGNTEAFF
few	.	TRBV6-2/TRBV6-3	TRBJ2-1	TGTGCCAGCAGTTCCCGTAATGAGCAGTTCTTC	CASSSRNEQFF
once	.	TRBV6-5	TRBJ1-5	TGTGCCAGCAGTTACTCGGAGGCATTCAATCAGCCCCAGCATTTT	CASSYSEAFNQPQHF
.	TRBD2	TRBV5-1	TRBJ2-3	TGCGCCAGCAGCTTAGGACTAGCGGGGGGTACAGATACGCAGTATTTT	CASSLGLAGGTDTQYF
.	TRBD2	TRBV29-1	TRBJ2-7	TGCAGCGTTGAAGGTAGCGGGGACACAGCCTACGAGCAGTACTTC	CSVEGSGDTAYEQYF
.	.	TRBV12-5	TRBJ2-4	TGTGCTAGTGGCCTCGGGGGAGCGAACATTCAGTACTTC	CASGLGGANIQYF
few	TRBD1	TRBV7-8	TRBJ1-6	TGTGCCAGCAGCCGGACAGGGGGTCCACCCCTCCACTTT	CASSRTGGPPLHF
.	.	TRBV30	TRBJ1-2	TGTGCCTGGAGTATAGGGGATTATAGCTACACCTTC	CAWSIGDYSYTF
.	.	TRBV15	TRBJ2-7	TGTGCCACCAGCAGAGATAGGGGGAGGGTGTATGTCGAGCAGTACTTC	CATSRDRGRVYVEQYF
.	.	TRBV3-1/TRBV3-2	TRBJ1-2	TGTGCCAGCAGCCAAGGGGCAGAAAAATTCTATGGCTACACCTTC	CASSQGAEKFYGYTF
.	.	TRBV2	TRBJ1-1	TGTGCCAGCAGGGCCCAGGGGAACACTGAAGCTTTCTTT	CASRAQGNTEAFF
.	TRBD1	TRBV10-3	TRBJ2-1	TGTGCCATCAGTGGGGGGAAGATTGACCGGGACAGGGACTACAATGAGCAGTTCTTC	CAISGGKIDRDRDYNEQFF
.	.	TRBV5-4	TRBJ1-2	TGTGCCAGCAGCCTGACAGGACGAGCTAACTATGGCTACACCTTC	CASSLTGRANYGYTF
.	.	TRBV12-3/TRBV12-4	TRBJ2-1	TGTGCCAGCAGTTTTGCGCTCTACAATGAGCAGTTCTTC	CASSFALYNEQFF
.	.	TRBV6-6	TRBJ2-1	TGTGCCAGCAGTTGGACAGTGGCCCATGAGCAGTTCTTC	CASSWTVAHEQFF
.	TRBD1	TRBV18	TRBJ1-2	TGTGCCAGCCCAGGGGGGGACAGGGGGTTCTATGGCTACACCTTC	CASPGGDRGFYGYTF
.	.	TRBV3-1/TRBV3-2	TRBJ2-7	TGTGCCAGCAGCCAATCAGGAATGGGCTACGAGCAGTACTTC	CASSQSGMGYEQYF
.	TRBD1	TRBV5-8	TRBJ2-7	TGTGCCAGCAGCTTGAACAGGGGCTTCTACGAGCAGTACTTC	CASSLNRGFYEQYF
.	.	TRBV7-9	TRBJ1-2	TGTGCCAGCAGCTCACCGGCTGGGGCGCCTGGCTATGGCTACACCTTC	CASSSPAGAPGYGYTF
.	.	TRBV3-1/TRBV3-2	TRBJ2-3	TGTGCCAGCAGCCAAACAGGGTTTTCAGATACGCAGTATTTT	CASSQTGFSDTQYF
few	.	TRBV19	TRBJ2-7	TGTGCCAGTAGCCGACAGGTCGACTACGAGCAGTACTTC	CASSRQVDYEQYF
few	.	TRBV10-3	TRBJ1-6	TGTGCCATCAGTGAGTCGACAGGAGATAATTCACCCCTCCACTTT	CAISESTGDNSPLHF
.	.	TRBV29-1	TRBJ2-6	TGCAGCGTTGTAAGGCAGGCCCTCTCTGGGGCCAACGTCCTGACTTTC	CSVVRQALSGANVLTF
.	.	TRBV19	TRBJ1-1	TGTGCCAGTATGCAACGGGTACCAACTTCGGTTTTCTTT	CASMQRVPTSVFF
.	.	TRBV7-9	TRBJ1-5	TGTGCCAGCAGCTTACTAGGTGATAGCAATCAGCCCCAGCATTTT	CASSLLGDSNQPQHF
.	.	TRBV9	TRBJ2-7	TGTGCCAGCAGCGGGGACAAATATGACTACGAGCAGTACTTC	CASSGDKYDYEQYF
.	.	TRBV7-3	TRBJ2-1	TGTGCCAGCAGCTCTTTCCCCATCAGTGAGCAGTTCTTC	CASSSFPISEQFF
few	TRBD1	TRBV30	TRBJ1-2	TGTGCCTGGACTGACAGGGGAGGTGGCTACACCTTC	CAWTDRGGGYTF
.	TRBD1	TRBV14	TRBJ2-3	TGTGCCAGCAGCCAAGAAACAGGGGCTAGCACAGATACGCAGTATTTT	CASSQETGASTDTQYF
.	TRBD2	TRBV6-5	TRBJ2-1	TGTGCCAGCACGCGGACTAGCGGACGAAATGAGCAGTTCTTC	CASTRTSGRNEQFF
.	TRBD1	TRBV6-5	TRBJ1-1	TGTGCCAGCAGTTACCGGACAGGTTTGAACACTGAAGCTTTCTTT	CASSYRTGLNTEAFF
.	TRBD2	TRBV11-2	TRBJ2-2	TGTGCCAGCAGCCCGACCTATCGTGAGCGGGGGGTGGCTGGGGAGCTGTTTTTT	CASSPTYRERGVAGELFF
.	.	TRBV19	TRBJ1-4	TGTGCCAGTAGAACAGGGCCCATCACTAATGAAAAACTGTTTTTT	CASRTGPITNEKLFF
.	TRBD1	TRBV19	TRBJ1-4	TGTGCCAGTAGTGCAATTACAGGGGGCGAAGAAAAACTGTTTTTT	CASSAITGGEEKLFF